This paragraph covers one TCR beta chain sequence. Trimming at V came to 0 bases and at J to 5 bases, leaving 5 bases not matched to a gene. The CDR3 loop spans 15 amino acids. Germline-derived CDR1 and CDR2 are SGDLS and YYNGEE. This specimen comes from a study of blood T cell repertoires in COVID-19. Study summary: The analysed material was cDNA or gDNA that came from T cells, B-cell-depleted T cells, or PBMCs.

Original processing notes: From reference gene primer amplification, estimates of nucleated cell counts were derived. Measured with immunoSEQ multiplex PCR; TCRdb has only the in-frame clones, and not every one. That table supplies the V and J calls and clone size; D and trimming were determined from the DNA. The sample includes 55,000 to 75,000 clones, 85% to 90% of them seen just once. This sequence originates from a man in his forties or fifties with active COVID-19. The source material was peripheral blood. The chain couples TRBV9 to TRBJ2-7; 10 bases map to TRBD1. CDR3 bases: TGTGCCAGCAGCGTAGAAGGGACAGGGGTCGACGAGCAGTACTTC. Protein sequence: CASSVEGTGVDEQYF.